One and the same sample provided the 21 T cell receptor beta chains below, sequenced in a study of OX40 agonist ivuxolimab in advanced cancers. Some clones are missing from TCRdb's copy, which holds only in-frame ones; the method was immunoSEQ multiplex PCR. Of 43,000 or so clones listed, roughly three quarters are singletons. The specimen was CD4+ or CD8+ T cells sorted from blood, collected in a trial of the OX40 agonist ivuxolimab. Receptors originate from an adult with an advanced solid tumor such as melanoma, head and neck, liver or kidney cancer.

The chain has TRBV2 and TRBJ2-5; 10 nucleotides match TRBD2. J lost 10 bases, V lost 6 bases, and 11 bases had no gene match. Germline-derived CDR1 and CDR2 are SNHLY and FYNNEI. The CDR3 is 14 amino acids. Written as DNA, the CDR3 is TGTGCCAGCAGGGCGGGACTAGCGAATCCAATCCAGTACTTC. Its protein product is CASRAGLANPIQYF. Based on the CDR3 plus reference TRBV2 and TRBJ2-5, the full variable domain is EPEVTQTPSHQVTQMGQEVILRCVPISNHLYFYWYRQILGQKVEFLVSFYNNEISEKSEIFDDQFSVERPDGSNFTLKIRSTKLEDSAMYFCASRAGLANPIQYFGPGTRLLVL.

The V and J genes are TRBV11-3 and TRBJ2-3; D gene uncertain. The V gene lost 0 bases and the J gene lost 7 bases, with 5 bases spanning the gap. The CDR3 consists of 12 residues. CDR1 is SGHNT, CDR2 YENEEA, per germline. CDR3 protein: CASSLDAYTQYF. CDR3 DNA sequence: TGTGCCAGCAGCTTAGACGCCTATACGCAGTATTTT.

This CDR3 is CASSFGRHGKTYGYTF. CDR3 DNA: TGTGCCAGCAGCTTTGGCAGACATGGAAAGACCTATGGCTACACCTTC. The V gene is TRBV7-9, the J gene TRBJ1-2; no clear D gene. Trimming pared 3 bases from V and 4 bases from J, leaving 18 bases between. This CDR3 contains 16 residues. Germline CDR1 is SEHNR and CDR2 is FQNEAQ (reference sequence). The full variable domain, completed using reference TRBV7-9 and TRBJ1-2, is DTGVSQNPRHKITKRGQNVTFRCDPISEHNRLYWYRQTLGQGPEFLTYFQNEAQLEKSRLLSDRFSAERPKGSFSTLEIQRTEQGDSAMYLCASSFGRHGKTYGYTFGSGTRLTVV.

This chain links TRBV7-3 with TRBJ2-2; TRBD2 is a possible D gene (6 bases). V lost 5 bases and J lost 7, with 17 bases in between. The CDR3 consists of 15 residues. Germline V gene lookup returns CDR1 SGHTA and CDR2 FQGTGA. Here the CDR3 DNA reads TGTGCCAGCAGCCTGGGGACTGGAAGTGGCGGGGAGCTGTTTTTT. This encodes CASSLGTGSGGELFF.

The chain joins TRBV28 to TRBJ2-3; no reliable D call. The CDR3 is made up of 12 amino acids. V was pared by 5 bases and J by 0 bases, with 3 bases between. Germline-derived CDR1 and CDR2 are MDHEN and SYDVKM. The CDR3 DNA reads TGTGCCAGCAGTACTAGCACAGATACGCAGTATTTT. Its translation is CASSTSTDTQYF.

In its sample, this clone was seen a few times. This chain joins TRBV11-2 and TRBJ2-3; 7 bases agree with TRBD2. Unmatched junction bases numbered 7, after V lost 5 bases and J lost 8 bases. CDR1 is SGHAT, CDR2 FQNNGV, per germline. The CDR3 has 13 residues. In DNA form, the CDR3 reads TGTGCCAGCAGCGCCCGGAGGGAGGGTACGCAGTATTTT. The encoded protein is CASSARREGTQYF.

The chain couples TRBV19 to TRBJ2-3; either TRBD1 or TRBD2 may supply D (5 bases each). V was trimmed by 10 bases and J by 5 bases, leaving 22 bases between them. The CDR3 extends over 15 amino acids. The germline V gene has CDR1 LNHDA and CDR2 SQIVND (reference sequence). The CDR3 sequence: CATSRDPTGGDTQYF. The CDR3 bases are TGTGCCACTTCCCGGGACCCAACGGGTGGAGATACGCAGTATTTT. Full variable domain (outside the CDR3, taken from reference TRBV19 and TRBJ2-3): DGGITQSPKYLFRKEGQNVTLSCEQNLNHDAMYWYRQDPGQGLRLIYYSQIVNDFQKGDIAEGYSVSREKKESFPLTVTSAQKNPTAFYLCATSRDPTGGDTQYFGPGTRLTVL.

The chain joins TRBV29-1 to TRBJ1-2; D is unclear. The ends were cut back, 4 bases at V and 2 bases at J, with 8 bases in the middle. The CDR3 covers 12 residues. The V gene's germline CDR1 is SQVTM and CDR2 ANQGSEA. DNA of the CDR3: TGCAGCGTTGGGCAGGCCAACTATGGCTACACCTTC. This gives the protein CSVGQANYGYTF.

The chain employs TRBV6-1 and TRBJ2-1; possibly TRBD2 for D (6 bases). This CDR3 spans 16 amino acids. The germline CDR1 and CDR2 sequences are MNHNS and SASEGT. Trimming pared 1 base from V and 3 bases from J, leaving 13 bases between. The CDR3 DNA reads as TGTGCCAGCAGTGAAGGGCAGGGACTGTTCTACAATGAGCAGTTCTTC. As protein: CASSEGQGLFYNEQFF.

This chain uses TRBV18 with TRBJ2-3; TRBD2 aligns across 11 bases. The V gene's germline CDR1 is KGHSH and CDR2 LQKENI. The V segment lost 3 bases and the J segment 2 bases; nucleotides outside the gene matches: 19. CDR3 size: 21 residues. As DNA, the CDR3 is TGTGCCAGCTCACCGACGGTACCGGGACTAGCGGCCAGCCTCGACACAGATACGCAGTATTTT. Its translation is CASSPTVPGLAASLDTDTQYF.

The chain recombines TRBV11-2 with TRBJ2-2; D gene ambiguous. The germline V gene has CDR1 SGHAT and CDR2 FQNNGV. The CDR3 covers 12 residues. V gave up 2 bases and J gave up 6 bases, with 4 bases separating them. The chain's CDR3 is CASSLMAGELFF. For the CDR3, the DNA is TGTGCCAGCAGCTTAATGGCCGGGGAGCTGTTTTTT. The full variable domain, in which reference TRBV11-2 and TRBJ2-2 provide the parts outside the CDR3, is EAGVAQSPRYKIIEKRQSVAFWCNPISGHATLYWYQQILGQGPKLLIQFQNNGVVDDSQLPKDRFSAERLKGVDSTLKIQPAKLEDSAVYLCASSLMAGELFFGEGSRLTVL.

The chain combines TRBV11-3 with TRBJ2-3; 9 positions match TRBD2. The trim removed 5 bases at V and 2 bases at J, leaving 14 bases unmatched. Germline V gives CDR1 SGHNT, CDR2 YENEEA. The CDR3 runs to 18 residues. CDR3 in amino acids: CASSPGLARVLPTDTQYF. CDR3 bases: TGTGCCAGCAGCCCCGGACTAGCGCGCGTCCTACCCACAGATACGCAGTATTTT.

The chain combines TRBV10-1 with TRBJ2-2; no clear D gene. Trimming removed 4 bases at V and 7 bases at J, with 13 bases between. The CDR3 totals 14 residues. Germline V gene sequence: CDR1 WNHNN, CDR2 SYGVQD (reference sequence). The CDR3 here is CASSGYIAGGELFF. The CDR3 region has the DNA TGCGCCAGCAGTGGTTACATAGCTGGCGGGGAGCTGTTTTTT.

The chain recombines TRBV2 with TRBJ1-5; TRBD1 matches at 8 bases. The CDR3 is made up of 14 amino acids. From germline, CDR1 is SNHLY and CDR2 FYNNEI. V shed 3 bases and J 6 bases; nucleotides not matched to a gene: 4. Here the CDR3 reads CASSDQGAGQPQHF. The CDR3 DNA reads TGTGCCAGCAGTGACCAGGGGGCTGGTCAGCCCCAGCATTTT.

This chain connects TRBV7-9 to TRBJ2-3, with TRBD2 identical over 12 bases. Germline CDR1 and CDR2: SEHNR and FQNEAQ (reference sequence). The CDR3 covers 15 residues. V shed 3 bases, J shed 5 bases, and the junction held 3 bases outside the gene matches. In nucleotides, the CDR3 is TGTGCCAGCAGCTTGGAGGGACTAGCGGGAGATACGCAGTATTTT. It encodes CASSLEGLAGDTQYF.

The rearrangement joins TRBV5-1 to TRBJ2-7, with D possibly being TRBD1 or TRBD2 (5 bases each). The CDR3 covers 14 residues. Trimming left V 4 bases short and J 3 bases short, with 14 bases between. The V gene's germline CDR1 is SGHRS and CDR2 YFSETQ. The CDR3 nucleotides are TGCGCCAGCAGCACCGGGGACCTGAGCTACGAGCAGTACTTC. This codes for CASSTGDLSYEQYF.

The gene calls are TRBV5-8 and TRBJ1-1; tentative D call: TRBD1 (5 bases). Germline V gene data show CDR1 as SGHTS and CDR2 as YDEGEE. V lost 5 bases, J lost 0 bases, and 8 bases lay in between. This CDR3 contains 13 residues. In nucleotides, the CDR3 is TGTGCCAGCAGACTGACAGTGAACACTGAAGCTTTCTTT. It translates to CASRLTVNTEAFF.

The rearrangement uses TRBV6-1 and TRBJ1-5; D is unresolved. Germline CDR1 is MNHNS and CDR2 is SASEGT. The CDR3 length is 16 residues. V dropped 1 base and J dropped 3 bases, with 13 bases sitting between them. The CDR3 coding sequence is TGTGCCAGCAGTGAAGGACGCGACGGGTACAATCAGCCCCAGCATTTT. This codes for CASSEGRDGYNQPQHF.

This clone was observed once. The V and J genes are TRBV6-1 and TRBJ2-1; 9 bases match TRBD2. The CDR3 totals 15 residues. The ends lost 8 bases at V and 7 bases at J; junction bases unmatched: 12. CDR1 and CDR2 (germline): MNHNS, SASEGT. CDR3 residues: CASCKRREGGNEQFF. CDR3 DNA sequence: TGTGCCAGCTGTAAACGGCGGGAGGGGGGGAATGAGCAGTTCTTC.

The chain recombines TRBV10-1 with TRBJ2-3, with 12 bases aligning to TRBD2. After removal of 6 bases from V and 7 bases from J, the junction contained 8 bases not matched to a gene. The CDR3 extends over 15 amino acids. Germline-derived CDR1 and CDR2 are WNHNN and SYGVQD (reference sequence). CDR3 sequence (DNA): TGCGCCAGCAGCCCGCGGACTAGCGGGATTAATACGCAGTATTTT. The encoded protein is CASSPRTSGINTQYF.

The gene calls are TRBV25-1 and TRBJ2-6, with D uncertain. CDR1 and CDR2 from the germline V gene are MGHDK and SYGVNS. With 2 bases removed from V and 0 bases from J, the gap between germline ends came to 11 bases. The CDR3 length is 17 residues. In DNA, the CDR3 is TGTGCCAGCAGTGAACCAATAGGAGACTCTGGGGCCAACGTCCTGACTTTC. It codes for CASSEPIGDSGANVLTF.